This T cell receptor (beta chain) was recovered during a study of cytomegalovirus exposure and HLA in healthy donors. Study conclusions and caveats: Among immune exposure information, only CMV serostatus was available.

Comment on this clone: Its antigen remains unknown.

PCR was performed using 60 Vbeta and 13 Jbeta primers. Clones were sequenced by immunoSEQ multiplex PCR, and TCRdb holds only the in-frame ones, with some missing. This table holds about 100,000 clones, about 74% found once. The V end lost 0 bases, the J end lost 3 bases, and 9 bases lay between the germline ends. Germline CDR1 is SGHTS and CDR2 is YDEGEE. CDR3 size: 14 residues. The clonotype originates from a woman younger than 35 in good health and CMV-seropositive. The material sequenced was PBMCs. The chain uses TRBV5-8 and TRBJ2-5; D remains unclear. CDR3 protein: CASSLAAAEETQYF. The CDR3 DNA follows: TGTGCCAGCAGCTTGGCCGCTGCGGAAGAGACCCAGTACTTC. Full variable domain (rest looked up from reference TRBV5-8 and TRBJ2-5): EAGVTQSPTHLIKTRGQQATLRCSPISGHTSVYWYQQALGLGLQFLLWYDEGEERNRGNFPPRFSGRQFPNYSSELNVNALELEDSALYLCASSLAAAEETQYFGPGTRLLVL.